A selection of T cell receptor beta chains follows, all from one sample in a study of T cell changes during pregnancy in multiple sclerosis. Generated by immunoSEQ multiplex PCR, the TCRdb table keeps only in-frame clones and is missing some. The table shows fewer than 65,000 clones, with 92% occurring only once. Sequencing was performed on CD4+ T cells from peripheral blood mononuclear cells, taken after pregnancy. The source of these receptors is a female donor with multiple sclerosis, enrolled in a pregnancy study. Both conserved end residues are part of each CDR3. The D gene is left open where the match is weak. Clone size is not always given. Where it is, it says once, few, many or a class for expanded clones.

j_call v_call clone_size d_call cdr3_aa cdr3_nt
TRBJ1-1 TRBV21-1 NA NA CASWTGPNTEAFF TGTGCCAGCTGGACAGGCCCCAACACTGAAGCTTTCTTT
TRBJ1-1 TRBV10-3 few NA CAIRNRETNTEAFF TGTGCCATCAGGAACAGGGAGACGAACACTGAAGCTTTCTTT
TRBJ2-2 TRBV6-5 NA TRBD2 CATGRETGELFF TGTGCCACCGGGCGGGAGACCGGGGAGCTGTTTTTT
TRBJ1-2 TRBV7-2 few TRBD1 CASSQRTGGRNYGYTF TGTGCCAGCAGCCAAAGGACAGGGGGCCGTAACTATGGCTACACCTTC
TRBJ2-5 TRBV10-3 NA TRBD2 CAIGWGGQETQYF TGTGCCATCGGGTGGGGGGGGCAAGAGACCCAGTACTTC
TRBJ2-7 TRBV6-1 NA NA CASSEQGSYEQYF TGTGCCAGCAGTGAACAGGGATCCTACGAGCAGTACTTC
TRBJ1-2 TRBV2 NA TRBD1 CASSGTGVLGYTF TGTGCCAGCAGTGGGACAGGGGTTCTTGGCTACACCTTC
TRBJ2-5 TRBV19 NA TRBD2 CASRMTGLAGAGETQYF TGTGCCAGTAGGATGACAGGACTAGCGGGAGCGGGGGAGACCCAGTACTTC
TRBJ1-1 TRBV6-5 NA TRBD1 CASSPRTGKAFF TGTGCCAGCAGTCCCCGGACAGGGAAAGCTTTCTTT
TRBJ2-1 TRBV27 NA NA CASSPLVLGAGSYNEQFF TGTGCCAGCAGCCCATTGGTATTGGGGGCTGGATCCTACAATGAGCAGTTCTTC
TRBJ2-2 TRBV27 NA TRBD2 CATRGVGVNTGELFF TGTGCCACCCGGGGGGTTGGCGTGAACACCGGGGAGCTGTTTTTT
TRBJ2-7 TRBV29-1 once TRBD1 CSALTGTGIYEQYF TGCAGCGCACTCACCGGGACAGGGATATACGAGCAGTACTTC
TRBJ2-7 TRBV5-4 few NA CASSTSRGPYEQYF TGTGCCAGCAGCACCAGCAGGGGTCCTTACGAGCAGTACTTC
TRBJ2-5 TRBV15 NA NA CATTRDRGETQYF TGTGCCACCACCCGGGACCGGGGGGAGACCCAGTACTTC
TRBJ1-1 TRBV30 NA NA CAWATGPHTEAFF TGTGCCTGGGCTACAGGGCCCCACACTGAAGCTTTCTTT
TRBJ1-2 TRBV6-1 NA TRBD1 CASSAGQGNYGYTF TGTGCCAGCAGCGCGGGACAGGGAAACTATGGCTACACCTTC
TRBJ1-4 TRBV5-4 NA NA CASSSLVGSEVRSEKLFF TGTGCCAGCAGCTCGCTCGTGGGGTCGGAGGTACGGAGTGAAAAACTGTTTTTT
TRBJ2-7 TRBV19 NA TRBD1 CASSISGTGVYEQYF TGTGCCAGTAGTATATCTGGGACAGGGGTCTACGAGCAGTACTTC
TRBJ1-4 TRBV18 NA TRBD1 CASSLGQGNEKLFF TGTGCCAGCTCACTGGGACAGGGGAATGAAAAACTGTTTTTT
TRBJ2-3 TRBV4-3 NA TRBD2 CASSQGLAPTQYF TGCGCCAGCAGCCAAGGACTAGCTCCTACGCAGTATTTT
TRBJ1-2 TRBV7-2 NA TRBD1 CASSPTRGRGGYTF TGTGCCAGCAGCCCGACCAGGGGGCGGGGTGGCTACACCTTC
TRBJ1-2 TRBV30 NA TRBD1 CAWSRGQLNYGYTF TGTGCCTGGAGTAGGGGACAGCTTAACTATGGCTACACCTTC
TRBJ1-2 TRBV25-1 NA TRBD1 CASRPGGRNYGYTF TGTGCCAGCAGGCCAGGGGGCCGCAACTATGGCTACACCTTC
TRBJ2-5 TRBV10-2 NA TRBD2 CASRMEGRGGIETQYF TGCGCCAGCCGCATGGAGGGGCGGGGGGGAATTGAGACCCAGTACTTC
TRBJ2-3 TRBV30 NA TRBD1 CAWSLFAGGSSDTQYF TGTGCCTGGAGTCTCTTCGCAGGGGGTTCCTCAGATACGCAGTATTTT
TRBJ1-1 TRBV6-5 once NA CASSSTGSTEAFF TGTGCCAGCAGTTCAACAGGGAGCACTGAAGCTTTCTTT
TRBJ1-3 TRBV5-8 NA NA CASSLGRLSGNTIYF TGTGCCAGCAGCCTGGGGCGGCTCTCTGGAAACACCATATATTTT
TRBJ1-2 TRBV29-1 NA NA CSVVGHAADGYTF TGCAGCGTTGTAGGTCACGCAGCGGATGGCTACACCTTC
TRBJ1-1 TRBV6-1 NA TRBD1 CASSGPDRVRTEAFF TGTGCCAGCAGTGGCCCCGACAGGGTTAGAACTGAAGCTTTCTTT
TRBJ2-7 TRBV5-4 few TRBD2 CASSPPGGREDEQYF TGTGCCAGCAGCCCGCCGGGCGGGAGGGAGGACGAGCAGTACTTC
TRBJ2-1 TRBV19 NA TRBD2 CASSRLAEYNEQFF TGTGCCAGTAGTAGACTAGCGGAATACAATGAGCAGTTCTTC
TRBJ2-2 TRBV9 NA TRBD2 CASSATSLSTGELFF TGTGCCAGCAGCGCGACTAGCCTATCCACCGGGGAGCTGTTTTTT
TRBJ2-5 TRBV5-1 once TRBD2 CASSPGGAGAGETQYF TGCGCCAGCAGCCCGGGGGGAGCGGGAGCGGGGGAGACCCAGTACTTC
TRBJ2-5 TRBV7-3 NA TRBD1 CASSLGDRDQETQYF TGTGCCAGCAGCTTAGGGGACAGGGATCAAGAGACCCAGTACTTC
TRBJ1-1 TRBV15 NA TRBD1 CATSATGGELGEAFF TGTGCCACCAGCGCAACAGGGGGGGAATTGGGTGAAGCTTTCTTT
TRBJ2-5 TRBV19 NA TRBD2 CASSLGLAGKETQYF TGTGCCAGTAGTCTCGGACTAGCGGGAAAAGAGACCCAGTACTTC
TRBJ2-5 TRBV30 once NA CAWTARVFETQYF TGTGCCTGGACCGCCCGGGTTTTCGAGACCCAGTACTTC
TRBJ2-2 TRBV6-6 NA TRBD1 CASSSTGGLRTGELFF TGTGCCAGCAGTTCGACAGGGGGCTTACGCACCGGGGAGCTGTTTTTT
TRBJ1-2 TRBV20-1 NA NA CSPYRAEGYTF TGCAGTCCCTATCGAGCGGAAGGCTACACCTTC
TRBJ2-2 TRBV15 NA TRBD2 CATSRDLGLAGGPVGTGELFF TGTGCCACCAGCAGAGATTTAGGACTAGCGGGAGGGCCGGTCGGCACCGGGGAGCTGTTTTTT
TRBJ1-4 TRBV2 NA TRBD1 CASTRTGVREKLFF TGTGCCAGCACGAGGACAGGGGTTCGCGAAAAACTGTTTTTT
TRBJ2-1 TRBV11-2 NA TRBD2 CASSFSGRAQPAYNEQFF TGTGCCAGCAGCTTTAGCGGGAGGGCCCAACCGGCCTACAATGAGCAGTTCTTC